Listed below are T cell receptor beta chains from one sample, sequenced in a study of T-cell memory formation after mild COVID-19. TCRdb analysed the 5' RACE reads with MiXCR anew, one entry per CDR3 protein. The repertoire has over 150,000 distinct CDR3 sequences, under 15% of them found once; the top ten carry roughly 3.3%. The source material was PBMCs or a T cell subset sorted from them (not recorded which). The receptors come from a man younger than 35 who had mild COVID-19 (a few samples of this study predate the infection). Cell type and time point are not known. Both conserved end residues are part of each CDR3. The D gene is left open where the match is weak. Only part of the rows carry a size: once, few, many, or a class if the clone is expanded.

.,TRBV7-2,TRBJ1-1,.,TGTGCCAGCAGCTTAGCTGGGGTGAACACTGAAGCTTTCTTT,CASSLAGVNTEAFF
.,TRBV3-1,TRBJ2-3,.,TGTGCCAGCAGCCAAGGTGATAGCGGCCCCTCCGGGTCTTTT,CASSQGDSGPSGSF
.,TRBV2,TRBJ1-1,.,TGTGCCAGCACCCGGGGGGGCGGGAACACTGAAGCTTTCTTT,CASTRGGGNTEAFF
.,TRBV3-1,TRBJ2-5,TRBD1,TGTGCCAGCAGCCAGGGGGACAGGGGATGGGAGACCCAGTACTTC,CASSQGDRGWETQYF
.,TRBV5-1,TRBJ2-3,TRBD2,TGCGCCAGCAGCTTGGGTTACGGCGGGGGGGCAGATACGCAGTATTTT,CASSLGYGGGADTQYF
few,TRBV29-1,TRBJ2-5,.,TGCAGCGTTGGCCGCTCCGGGGAGACCCAGTACTTC,CSVGRSGETQYF
few,TRBV6-2/TRBV6-3,TRBJ2-1,TRBD2,TGTGCCAGCAGTCCGGGACTAGCGGGGGTACATGAGCAGTTCTTC,CASSPGLAGVHEQFF
many,TRBV12-3/TRBV12-4,TRBJ1-4,.,TGTGCCAGCAGTCCCCAGGGTGCAACTAATGAAAAACTGTTTTTT,CASSPQGATNEKLFF
few,TRBV7-6,TRBJ2-6,.,TGTGCCAGCAGCTTGGGTGGACGGGGGGCCAACGTCCTGACTTTC,CASSLGGRGANVLTF
few,TRBV2,TRBJ2-1,.,TGTGCCAGCAGCCTCCCCCCGCGGCCACAACACAATGAGCAGTTCTTC,CASSLPPRPQHNEQFF
many,TRBV5-1,TRBJ1-4,.,TGCGCCAGCAGCTTGGAGGGGATGAATGAAAAACTGTTTTTT,CASSLEGMNEKLFF
few,TRBV12-3/TRBV12-4,TRBJ2-5,.,TGTGCCAGCAGTTTGCCAGGGCAGTCAGAGACCCAGTACTTC,CASSLPGQSETQYF
few,TRBV5-1,TRBJ1-2,.,TGCGCCAGCAGCTCGGGGACGGCTAGGGGAGAGGGCTACACCTTC,CASSSGTARGEGYTF
.,TRBV2,TRBJ2-1,.,TGTGCCAGCAGTGAGGCAGACGGACTGCCTAACTTC,CASSEADGLPNF
.,TRBV6-5,TRBJ1-2,TRBD1,TGTGCCAGCAGTTACACGAGGACAGGGGCTCATGGCTACACCTTC,CASSYTRTGAHGYTF
.,TRBV5-1,TRBJ2-3,TRBD2,TGCGCCAGCAGCTTCGGACTAGCCGACACAGATACGCAGTATTTT,CASSFGLADTDTQYF
.,TRBV11-1,TRBJ1-3,.,TGTGCCAGCAGCCTTGGGACCGGTGGCTCTGGAAACACCATATATTTT,CASSLGTGGSGNTIYF
few,TRBV20-1,TRBJ2-5,.,TGCAGTGTTCCGACCCGAGGGGCAGAGACCCAGTACTTC,CSVPTRGAETQYF
few,TRBV5-6,TRBJ2-1,.,TGTGCCAGCAGCTTTAGGGCGAATGAGCAGTTCTTC,CASSFRANEQFF
.,TRBV20-1,TRBJ2-1,.,TGCAGTGCCAACCCGAGGTACAATGAGCAGTTCTTC,CSANPRYNEQFF
many,TRBV12-3/TRBV12-4,TRBJ2-1,.,TGTGCCAGCAGTTTCGGGCAGGGGATAAGGAAGGCCTACAATGAGCAGTTCTTC,CASSFGQGIRKAYNEQFF
.,TRBV5-1,TRBJ1-6,.,TGCGCCAGCAGCTTTCAGGTTCGAAAGGACAATTCACCCCTCCACTTT,CASSFQVRKDNSPLHF
.,TRBV3-1,TRBJ1-2,.,TGTGCCAGCAGCCAGGTACCCCGGGAGATCGGAGGCTACACCTTC,CASSQVPREIGGYTF
few,TRBV6-5,TRBJ1-1,.,TGTGCCAGCAGTTACCAACGCCGGACTGAAGCTTTCTTT,CASSYQRRTEAFF
.,TRBV2,TRBJ1-2,.,TGTGCCAGCAGTGTCGGAGGCGGCTACACCTTC,CASSVGGGYTF
.,TRBV28,TRBJ1-1,.,TGTGCCAGCAGTATTATCACCCCCCTAGGTAAAGCTTTCTTT,CASSIITPLGKAFF
.,TRBV5-1,TRBJ2-5,.,TGCGCCAGCAGCTGGCCGGGACCTAGGGGCCAAGAGACCCAGTACTTC,CASSWPGPRGQETQYF
few,TRBV12-3/TRBV12-4,TRBJ2-6,.,TGTGCCAGCGCTGGCGGAGGGGCCAACGTCCTGACTTTC,CASAGGGANVLTF
.,TRBV6-5,TRBJ1-2,.,TGTGCCAGCAGTGATCGTCAGGGCTGGGGCTACACCTTC,CASSDRQGWGYTF
many,TRBV7-2,TRBJ1-1,TRBD1,TGTGCCAGCAGCTCGACAGGGGCATTCTTT,CASSSTGAFF
few,TRBV5-5,TRBJ2-3,TRBD1,TGTGCCAGCAGCGCACGGACAGGGGCGCAGTATTTT,CASSARTGAQYF
.,TRBV28,TRBJ2-1,TRBD2,TGTGCCAGCAGCCGGACGGGACTAGCGGGGGGCGGGAATGAGCAGTTCTTC,CASSRTGLAGGGNEQFF
few,TRBV6-5,TRBJ1-2,.,TGTGCCAGCAGTTACGATACAGGGACGGATGGCTACACCTTC,CASSYDTGTDGYTF
.,TRBV7-2,TRBJ1-5,.,TGTGCCAGCAGCTTCGGGGGATGGAGCCAGCCCCAGCATTTT,CASSFGGWSQPQHF
.,TRBV3-1,TRBJ1-4,.,TGTGCCAGCAGCCAGGCACAGGGACTTAATGAAAAACTGTTTTTT,CASSQAQGLNEKLFF
many,TRBV7-8,TRBJ2-5,.,TGTGCCAGCAGCTTATTCTCAGAGACCCAGTACTTC,CASSLFSETQYF
many,TRBV12-3/TRBV12-4,TRBJ1-6,TRBD1,TGTGCCAGCAGCCCCGGGACAGTCTATAATTCACCCCTCCACTTT,CASSPGTVYNSPLHF
.,TRBV7-6,TRBJ1-2,.,TGTGCCAGCAGCTCGACCGGGACTCCGGATAACTATGGCTACACCTTC,CASSSTGTPDNYGYTF
.,TRBV7-2,TRBJ1-4,.,TGTGCCAGCAGCCGTGCCGGCGCTGAAAAACTGTTTTTT,CASSRAGAEKLFF
.,TRBV3-1,TRBJ2-3,TRBD2,TGTGCCAGCAGCGGGACTAGCGGGCGCACAGATACGCAGTATTTT,CASSGTSGRTDTQYF